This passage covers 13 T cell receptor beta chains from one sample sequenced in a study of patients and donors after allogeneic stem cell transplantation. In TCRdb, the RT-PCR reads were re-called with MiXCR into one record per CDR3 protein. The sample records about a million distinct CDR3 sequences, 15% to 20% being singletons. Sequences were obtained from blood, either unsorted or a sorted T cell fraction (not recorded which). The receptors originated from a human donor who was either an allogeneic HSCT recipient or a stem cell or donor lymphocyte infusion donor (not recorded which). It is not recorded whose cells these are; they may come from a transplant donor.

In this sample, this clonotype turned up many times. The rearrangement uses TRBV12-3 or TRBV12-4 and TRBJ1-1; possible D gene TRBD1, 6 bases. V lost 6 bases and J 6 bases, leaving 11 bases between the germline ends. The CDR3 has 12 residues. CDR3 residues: CASSPGQSEAFF. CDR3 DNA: TGTGCCAGCAGCCCAGGACAGTCTGAAGCTTTCTTT.

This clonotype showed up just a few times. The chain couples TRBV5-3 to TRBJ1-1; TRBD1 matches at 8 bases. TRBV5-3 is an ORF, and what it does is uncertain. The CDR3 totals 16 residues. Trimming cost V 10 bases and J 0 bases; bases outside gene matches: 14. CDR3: CAGSRRTGTMNTEAFF. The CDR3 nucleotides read TGTGCCGGGTCTAGACGGACAGGGACAATGAACACTGAAGCTTTCTTT.

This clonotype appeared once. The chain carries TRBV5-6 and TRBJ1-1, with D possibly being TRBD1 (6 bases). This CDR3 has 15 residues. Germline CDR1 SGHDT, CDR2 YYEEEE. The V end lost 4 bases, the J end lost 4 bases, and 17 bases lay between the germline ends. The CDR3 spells CASSPRGGALTEAFF. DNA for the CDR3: TGTGCCAGCAGCCCGCGGGGGGGGGCGCTCACTGAAGCTTTCTTT.

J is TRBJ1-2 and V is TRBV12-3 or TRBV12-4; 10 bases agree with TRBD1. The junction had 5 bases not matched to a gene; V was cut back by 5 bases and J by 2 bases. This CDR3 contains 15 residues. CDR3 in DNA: TGTGCCAGCAGTCCAGACAGGGGGCGAAACTATGGCTACACCTTC. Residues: CASSPDRGRNYGYTF.

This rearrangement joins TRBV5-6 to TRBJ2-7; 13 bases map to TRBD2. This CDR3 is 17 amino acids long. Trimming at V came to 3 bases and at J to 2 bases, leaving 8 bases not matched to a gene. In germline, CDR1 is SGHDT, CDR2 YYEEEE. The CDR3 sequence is CASSSWTSGGWTYEQYF. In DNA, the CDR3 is TGTGCCAGCAGCTCCTGGACTAGCGGGGGATGGACCTACGAGCAGTACTTC. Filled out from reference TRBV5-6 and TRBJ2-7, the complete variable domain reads DAGVTQSPTHLIKTRGQQVTLRCSPKSGHDTVSWYQQALGQGPQFIFQYYEEEERQRGNFPDRFSGHQFPNYSSELNVNALLLGDSALYLCASSSWTSGGWTYEQYFGPGTRLTVT.

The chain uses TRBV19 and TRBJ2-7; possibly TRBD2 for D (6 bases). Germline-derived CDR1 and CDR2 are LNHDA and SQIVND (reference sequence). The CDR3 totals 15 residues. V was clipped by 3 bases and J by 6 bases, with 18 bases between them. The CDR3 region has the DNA TGTGCCAGTAGTATTGGGGGGACTGGCAGGACCGAGCAGTACTTC. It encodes CASSIGGTGRTEQYF.

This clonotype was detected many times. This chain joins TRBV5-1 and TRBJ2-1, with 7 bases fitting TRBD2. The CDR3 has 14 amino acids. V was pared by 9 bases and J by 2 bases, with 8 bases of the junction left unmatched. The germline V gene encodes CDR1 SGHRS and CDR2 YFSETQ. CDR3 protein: CATSPGLAYNEQFF. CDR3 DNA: TGCGCCACAAGTCCCGGACTAGCCTACAATGAGCAGTTCTTC.

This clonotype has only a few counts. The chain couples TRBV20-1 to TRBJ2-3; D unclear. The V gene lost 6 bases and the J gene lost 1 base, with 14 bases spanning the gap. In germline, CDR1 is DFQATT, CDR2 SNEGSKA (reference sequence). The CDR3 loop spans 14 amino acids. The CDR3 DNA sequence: TGCAGTGCCAGAAACCAGCTCGGCACAGATACGCAGTATTTT. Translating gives CSARNQLGTDTQYF.

In DNA, the CDR3 is TGTGCCAGCAGCTTCAACGGACTAGCTTGGAATGAGCAGTTCTTC. It translates to CASSFNGLAWNEQFF. This chain uses TRBV5-6 with TRBJ2-1, with 8 bases fitting TRBD2. Germline lookup yields CDR1 SGHDT and CDR2 YYEEEE. The CDR3 is 15 residues long. Unmatched junction bases numbered 8, after V lost 2 bases and J lost 7 bases.

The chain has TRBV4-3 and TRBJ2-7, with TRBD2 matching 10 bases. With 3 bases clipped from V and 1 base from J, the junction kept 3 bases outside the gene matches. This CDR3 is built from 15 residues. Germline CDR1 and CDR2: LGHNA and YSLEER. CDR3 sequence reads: CASSHRAGGSYEQYF. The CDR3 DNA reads TGCGCCAGCAGCCACCGAGCGGGGGGGTCCTACGAGCAGTACTTC.

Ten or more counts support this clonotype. The CDR3 nucleotides are TGTGCCAGCAGCCTTCAAAGGCAGACCGGGGAGCTGTTTTTT. This sequence encodes CASSLQRQTGELFF. This sequence joins TRBV12-3 or TRBV12-4 and TRBJ2-2; D is ambiguous. The V end lost 6 bases, the J end lost 5 bases, and 13 bases lay between the germline ends. CDR3 length: 14 amino acids.

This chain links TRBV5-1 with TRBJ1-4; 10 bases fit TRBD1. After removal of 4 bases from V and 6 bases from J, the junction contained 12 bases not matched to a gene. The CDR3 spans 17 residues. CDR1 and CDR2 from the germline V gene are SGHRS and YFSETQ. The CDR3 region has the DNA TGCGCCAGCAGCCCAGGGGGACAGGGGAAGCGCGATGAAAAACTGTTTTTT. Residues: CASSPGGQGKRDEKLFF.

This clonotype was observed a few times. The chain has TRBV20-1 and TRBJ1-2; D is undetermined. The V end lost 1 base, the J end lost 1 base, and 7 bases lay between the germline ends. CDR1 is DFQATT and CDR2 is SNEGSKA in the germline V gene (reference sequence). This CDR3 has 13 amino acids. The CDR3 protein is CSARGQINYGYTF. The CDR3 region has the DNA TGCAGTGCTAGAGGCCAAATTAACTATGGCTACACCTTC.